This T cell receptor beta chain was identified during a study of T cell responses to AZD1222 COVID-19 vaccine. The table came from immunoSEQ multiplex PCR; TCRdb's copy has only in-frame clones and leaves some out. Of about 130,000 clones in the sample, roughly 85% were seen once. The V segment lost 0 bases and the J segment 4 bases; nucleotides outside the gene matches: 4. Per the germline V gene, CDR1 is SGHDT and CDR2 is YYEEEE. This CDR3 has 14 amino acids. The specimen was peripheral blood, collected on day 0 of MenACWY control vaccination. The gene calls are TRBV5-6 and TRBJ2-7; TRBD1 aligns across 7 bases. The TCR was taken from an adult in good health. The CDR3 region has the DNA TGTGCCAGCAGCTTGGCCCAGGGGGTATACGAGCAGTACTTC. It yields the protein CASSLAQGVYEQYF. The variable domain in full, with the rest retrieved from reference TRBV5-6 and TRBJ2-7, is DAGVTQSPTHLIKTRGQQVTLRCSPKSGHDTVSWYQQALGQGPQFIFQYYEEEERQRGNFPDRFSGHQFPNYSSELNVNALLLGDSALYLCASSLAQGVYEQYFGPGTRLTVT.